This record covers a single T cell receptor beta chain. The data stem from a study of CD8 T cells in Susac syndrome. Reverse transcription used roughly 0.45 to 1 ug RNA and random hexamers. TCRdb re-called the immunoSEQ multiplex PCR reads through MiXCR, storing one row per CDR3 protein. The data contain 150,000 to 200,000 distinct CDR3 sequences, around 96% of them singletons. This CDR3 spans 17 amino acids. Germline V CDR1 and CDR2: MGHRA, YSYEKL. V shed 0 bases and J shed 3 bases, with 15 bases lying between them. The sequence derives from a human donor in good health. Sequencing used CD4+ T cells from PBMCs. The V and J genes are TRBV4-1 and TRBJ2-1, with D possibly being TRBD2 (5 bases). The CDR3: CASSQDPTGSLYNEQFF. The DNA for the CDR3 is TGCGCCAGCAGCCAAGATCCGACGGGAAGCCTCTACAATGAGCAGTTCTTC.